This T cell receptor beta chain was documented in a study of blood T cells in healthy people across ages (dated by TCRdb to the mid-2010s). About the investigation overall: Template switching captured roughly one uniquely barcoded TCR beta cDNA molecule per two T cells in model experiments. Age-related changes in TCR beta repertoire diversity were measured in the study by deep sequencing normalized with unique cDNA molecular identifiers. Four age groups were formed from the donors: young (average around 15 years), middle-aged (around 37), aged (62) and long-lived (less than 85). To avoid experimental bias, donors of different ages were randomly spread across the sequencing lanes. For two donors (one aged 18 to 30 and one aged 80 or older), the study analyzed two additional independent replicas of 1 million unique cDNA reads from the same blood draw. The paper's findings and limits, for the study overall: Because donor CMV infection status was unknown, age-related changes in expanded clonotypes were potentially confounded. The long-lived group showed more naive CD4+ T cells, fewer expanded clones and increased TCR diversity than the aged group, suggesting age selection. Observed TCR beta diversity correlated strongly with the percentage of naive T cells measured by flow cytometry. As age increased, observed TCR beta diversity per million T cells dropped in a roughly linear way, and a significant reduction was already evident by age 40. Estimates of total diversity from one million sequenced T cells were regarded as lower bounds and underestimates. Conclusive comparison of naive and antigen-experienced compartments was prevented by the profiling of bulk unsorted PBMCs.

The library was produced with 5' RACE. Sequenced on an Illumina HiSeq 2500. The second PCR ran for about 6 to 12 cycles and used a J-beta primer mix along with a sample-barcoded 5' primer. A unique molecular identifier was introduced onto each TCR beta cDNA molecule by a template-switch 5' adaptor carrying 12 random nucleotides. At least 2.5 million CDR3-containing paired-end reads were obtained from each sample. First-strand cDNA was synthesized from all RNA with the Mint cDNA synthesis kit, primed by a TRBC-specific oligonucleotide. All cDNA was treated with uracil-DNA glycosylase and then went through a first 18-cycle PCR with the universal primers M1SS and BC2_uni_R. The authors' pipeline ran thus. For normalization, 1 million high-quality reads were randomly selected from each sample, with every read carrying a distinct molecular identifier. Instead of being binned into consensus sequences, reads that shared molecular identifiers were thrown out. MiTCR, set to a Q25 quality threshold and the strictest error-elimination algorithm, was used for CDR3 identification, clonotype clustering and error correction. Lower-bound total TCR beta diversity was estimated with a nonparametric unseen species model using Euler transformation. Clones were called with MiXCR by TCRdb after fastp trimmed the public reads at Q25, and only in-frame beta chains were retained. Rows merge per CDR3 protein into single entries with the most common DNA and genes. TCRdb, not the original authors, processed these V and J calls. Across this sample there are 950,000 to 1,200,000 distinct CDR3 sequences, with less than 45% seen only once. The biggest ten clones account for about 12% of the sample.

Per the germline V gene, SGHRS is the CDR1 and YFSETQ is the CDR2. The V and J ends are trimmed by 0 bases and 5 bases, leaving 15 bases between them. Counted from cysteine to phenylalanine, this CDR3 has 16 amino acids. This entry keeps only the CDR3 DNA: 48 bases, framed from base 1. This clonotype was observed a handful of times. Its antigen is still unknown. No per-base quality is available; no much larger clone lies one base away. The 39 donors, aged roughly 6 to 95 years, were systemically healthy Caucasian individuals from Russia. About 9.6 milliliters of peripheral blood were collected from each donor into EDTA-treated Vacutainer tubes. Ficoll-Paque density-gradient centrifugation was used to isolate PBMCs, with at least 6.5 million per sample. Trizol reagent was used to extract total RNA from PBMCs, with at least 5.5 micrograms per sample. Naive CD45RAhigh/CD27high T cell percentages were measured by flow cytometry on a PBMC aliquot from every donor.

Input material: blood. This receptor chain uses TRBV5-1 and TRBJ2-1; the D gene is possibly TRBD2, with 6 bases matching. This sequence was found in a man aged 18 to 30 in good health. The CDR3 protein sequence reads: CASSLALATGDNEQFF. DNA sequence: TGCGCCAGCAGCTTGGCCCTGGCAACGGGGGACAATGAGCAGTTCTTC.